The rows below give T cell receptor beta chains drawn from one sample of a study of T cells in Graves' hyperthyroidism and ophthalmopathy. TCRdb ran MiXCR on the multiplex PCR reads and lists one entry per CDR3 protein. The sample holds fewer than 550,000 distinct CDR3 sequences, about 15% seen once. The sample was blood. Every receptor here comes from a woman aged 18-29 years with Graves' hyperthyroidism. Both conserved end residues are part of each CDR3. D genes are given only for firm matches. Clone size, where shown, is once, few, many, or a class for clones that have expanded.

v_call	d_call	clone_size	j_call	cdr3_nt	cdr3_aa
TRBV10-2	TRBD1	many	TRBJ2-7	TGCGCCAGCCGCAAGGACAGGGACGAGCAGTACTTC	CASRKDRDEQYF
TRBV5-6	-	many	TRBJ2-7	TGTGCCAGCACCACCTCCGACAGGCGGGTGCACGAGCAGTACTTC	CASTTSDRRVHEQYF
TRBV18	TRBD2	few	TRBJ2-1	TGTGCCAGCTCACCGGTAGCGGGAGGGCCCTTTCCGAATGAGCAGTTCTTC	CASSPVAGGPFPNEQFF
TRBV28	TRBD1	few	TRBJ2-7	TGTGCCAGCAGTTTTGGGACAGGGGACTTCGAGCAGTACTTC	CASSFGTGDFEQYF
TRBV27	-	-	TRBJ2-5	TGTGCCAGCAGTTTAGAGAGGGCCTGGGAGACCCAGTACTTC	CASSLERAWETQYF
TRBV7-9	-	many	TRBJ2-3	TGTGCCAGCTCGCCCTTTGTAAGCGGCACAGATACGCAGTATTTT	CASSPFVSGTDTQYF
TRBV5-1	TRBD1	-	TRBJ2-5	TGCGCCAGCAGCTTGGGGACAGGTGCCTCAACAGAGACCCAGTACTTC	CASSLGTGASTETQYF
TRBV6-5	-	many	TRBJ1-2	TGTGCCAGCAGTTACGGGCAGGGCCTTTACTATGGCTACACCTTC	CASSYGQGLYYGYTF
TRBV11-3	TRBD1	few	TRBJ2-1	TGTGCCAGCAGCCCGGACAGGGCGAAGCAGTTCTTC	CASSPDRAKQFF
TRBV7-9	TRBD2	many	TRBJ2-1	TGTGCCATCGAGGGAGCGGGAGAGAATGAGCAGTTCTTC	CAIEGAGENEQFF
TRBV24-1	TRBD1	-	TRBJ2-7	TGTGCCACCAGTGATCGGACAGGGGGCTACGAGCAGTACTTC	CATSDRTGGYEQYF
TRBV6-1	-	few	TRBJ2-5	TGTGCCAGCAACCGCGCAGCCCAAGAGACCCAGTACTTC	CASNRAAQETQYF
TRBV5-1	TRBD2	many	TRBJ2-7	TGCGCCAGCAGCTTGGAACTAGCGGGAGGACTTGAGCAGTACTTC	CASSLELAGGLEQYF
TRBV5-1	-	many	TRBJ2-4	TGCGCCAGCAGCGCGGACCCCGTACCGGTAGCCAAAAACATTCAGTACTTC	CASSADPVPVAKNIQYF
TRBV6-1	-	many	TRBJ1-2	TGTGCCAGCAGTGAAGGTGACTTACGGTTGGTCCACACCTTC	CASSEGDLRLVHTF
TRBV4-1	TRBD2	-	TRBJ2-7	TGCGCCAGCAGCCAGATTGTCACTTTCGGCGGGAGTGTATACGAGCAGTACTTC	CASSQIVTFGGSVYEQYF
TRBV27	-	many	TRBJ2-7	TGTGCCAGCAGTGACCTTGACAGAACCTACGAGCAGTACTTC	CASSDLDRTYEQYF
TRBV28	-	many	TRBJ2-3	TGTGCCAGCACCTTCAGCACAGATACGCAGTATTTT	CASTFSTDTQYF
TRBV2	-	many	TRBJ1-1	TGTGCCAGCAGCGTCTTGGAGAACACTGAAGCTTTCTTT	CASSVLENTEAFF
TRBV11-2	TRBD2	few	TRBJ2-4	TGTGCCAGCAGCTTAAGGTTTGGCGGGGGAAACATTCAGTACTTC	CASSLRFGGGNIQYF
TRBV10-3	-	-	TRBJ1-5	TGTGCCATCAGTGCTGACCAGCCCCAGCATTTT	CAISADQPQHF
TRBV30	-	many	TRBJ2-2	TGTGCCTGGAGGGGGGGACAGATGACCGGGGAGCTGTTTTTT	CAWRGGQMTGELFF
TRBV6-1	-	-	TRBJ1-5	TGTGCCAGCTCCGTGGGACGGGGGAATCAGTCCCAGCATTTT	CASSVGRGNQSQHF
TRBV6-2/TRBV6-3	-	many	TRBJ2-7	TGTGCCAGCAGTCCTCAGGGTGGGGCCAACTACGAGCAGTACTTC	CASSPQGGANYEQYF
TRBV19	-	-	TRBJ1-1	TGTGCCAGTAGTACCACAGGGAACACTGAAGCTTTCTTT	CASSTTGNTEAFF
TRBV7-9	TRBD1	many	TRBJ2-7	TGTGCCAGCAGCTTAACAGGGGGTCTCGGCGAGCAGTACTTC	CASSLTGGLGEQYF
TRBV20-1	-	many	TRBJ1-5	TGCAGTGCTGCCGGCGGTGCAAAGCCCCAGCATTTT	CSAAGGAKPQHF
TRBV30	-	-	TRBJ1-5	TGTGCCTGGAGTGTAGGGCGGGATCAGCCCCAGCATTTT	CAWSVGRDQPQHF
TRBV15	-	many	TRBJ2-3	TGTGCCACCAGCAGAGACACGGATAAGCAGTATTTT	CATSRDTDKQYF
TRBV19	-	few	TRBJ1-1	TGTGCCAGTAGAGCCAGGCCCTTGAACACTGAAGCTTTCTTT	CASRARPLNTEAFF
TRBV29-1	TRBD1	few	TRBJ2-7	TGCAGCGTGGGACAGCCCTACGAGCAGTACTTC	CSVGQPYEQYF
TRBV3-1	-	many	TRBJ2-5	TGTGCCAGCAGCCAGCTGTACCAAGAGACCCAGTACTTC	CASSQLYQETQYF
TRBV6-1	-	-	TRBJ1-5	TGTGCCAGCAGTCCACTATCAGGGCAGGGCAATCAGCCCCAGCATTTT	CASSPLSGQGNQPQHF
TRBV9	TRBD1	few	TRBJ1-3	TGTGCCAGCAGCATTCAACCGGGACAGGGGCCCATTTTCTCTGGAAACACCATATATTTT	CASSIQPGQGPIFSGNTIYF
TRBV5-6	-	many	TRBJ2-2	TGTGCCAGCAGCCCGGGACTGACGAACACCGGGGAGCTGTTTTTT	CASSPGLTNTGELFF
TRBV28	TRBD1	few	TRBJ1-5	TGTGCCAGCAGAAAGGGACAGCTATTCCGGGAGCAGCCCCAGCATTTT	CASRKGQLFREQPQHF
TRBV2	-	-	TRBJ2-7	TGTGCCAGCAGCTATTACGGAGGCTCCTACGAGCAGTACTTC	CASSYYGGSYEQYF
TRBV27	-	many	TRBJ1-2	TGTGCCAGCAGTTTTGACACGGGCTATGGCTACACCTTC	CASSFDTGYGYTF
TRBV18	TRBD1	many	TRBJ2-7	TGTGCCAGCTCACCAGACAGGGTTTTTTACGAGCAGTACTTC	CASSPDRVFYEQYF
TRBV30	TRBD2	-	TRBJ2-1	TGTGCCTCCTTCCGGGGGGGGCACAATGAGCAGTTCTTC	CASFRGGHNEQFF
TRBV7-8	-	many	TRBJ2-3	TGTGCCAGCAGCTTACGTCTAGCGAACACAGATACGCAGTATTTT	CASSLRLANTDTQYF
TRBV7-2	-	many	TRBJ1-4	TGTGCCAGCAGCTTAAGATTAGGAGACCTAAAACTGTTTTTT	CASSLRLGDLKLFF
TRBV6-2/TRBV6-3	-	many	TRBJ1-2	TGTGCCAGCAGCGCTCGCGATAACTATGGCTACACCTTC	CASSARDNYGYTF
TRBV19	TRBD1	-	TRBJ1-2	TGTGCCAGTAGTCCTAAGACAGGGGACGGCGGCTACACCTTC	CASSPKTGDGGYTF
TRBV29-1	-	few	TRBJ2-3	TGCAGCACTCTGGGTAGGGGCACAGATACGCAGTATTTT	CSTLGRGTDTQYF
TRBV28	-	few	TRBJ2-7	TGTGCCAGCAGTGACCAGTTGTCAGGGGAAAAGCAGTACTTC	CASSDQLSGEKQYF
TRBV10-2	TRBD2	-	TRBJ2-7	TGCGCCAGCAGTGAGGGAGCGGGAACGTCTGACGAGCAGTACTTC	CASSEGAGTSDEQYF
TRBV2	TRBD1	many	TRBJ1-5	TGTGCCAGCAGGGACAGGGGCCAGGGACAGCCCCAGCATTTT	CASRDRGQGQPQHF
TRBV6-5	TRBD2	few	TRBJ2-2	TGTGCCAGCAGTTACTCGATAGGTGGGCTAGCGGATAACACCGGGGAGCTGTTTTTT	CASSYSIGGLADNTGELFF